In its sample, the clone carrying this T cell receptor beta chain was seen a few times. This sample is drawn from a study of cytomegalovirus exposure and HLA in healthy donors. Libraries were prepared by immunoSEQ multiplex PCR; TCRdb keeps only in-frame clonotypes and omits some of them. The repertoire holds a few hundred thousand clones, around four fifths seen once, with more than 13% in the top ten. The length of the CDR3 is 13 residues. CDR1 and CDR2 (germline): GTSNPN, SVGIG (reference sequence). The V end lost 2 bases, the J end lost 3 bases, and 10 bases lay between the germline ends. The TCR comes from a woman under 40 in good health and CMV-seropositive. V usage is TRBV30 and J usage is TRBJ1-1; TRBD1 is a possible D gene (5 bases). Sequenced: PBMCs. The CDR3: CAWSRGVYTEAFF. The CDR3 region has the DNA TGTGCCTGGAGTCGGGGGGTGTACACTGAAGCTTTCTTT.